This T cell receptor beta chain was captured in a study of T-cell reconstitution after alpha-beta-depleted transplantation in children (dated by TCRdb to 2016 to 2017). In terms of the full investigation: The study quantitatively tracked T-cell immune reconstitution after TCRalphabeta/CD19-depleted allogeneic hematopoietic cell transplantation in children using TCR repertoire profiling.

Results and caveats for the whole study, not just this receptor: Over the following months the frequencies of hyperexpanded clones went down, and after one year T-cell counts and TCRbeta diversity were mostly credited to newly produced T cells. Apparently early alphabetaT-cell count recovery about two months after transplant reportedly relied on only several hundred rapidly expanded clones derived from non-depleted graft cells. In some patients, the high TCRbeta diversity seen at day 60 was put down to recipient T cells and intrathymic progenitors that had survived conditioning.

Including the terminal cysteine and phenylalanine, the CDR3 comprises 16 residues. The sequence is cut down to CDR3 DNA, 48 bases in frame from base 1. V trim: 1 base; J trim: 2 bases; unmatched bases: 5. In the germline V gene (reference sequence), CDR1 corresponds to DFQATT and CDR2 to SNEGSKA. What the treatment or condition label conveys for this sample: allogeneic hematopoietic cell transplantation with graft depleted of TCRalphabeta T cells and CD19 B cells. Transplant recipients were children who received TCRalphabeta/CD19-depleted allogeneic hematopoietic cell grafts. A word on this clonotype: Its antigen is not yet known. No much larger clonotype is one base removed from it; base qualities were not supplied.

The library came from PCR. Sequenced on an Illumina HiSeq 2500. Molecular barcoding was employed in the preparation of TCR libraries, with unique molecular identifiers being used to normalize TCRbeta repertoire quantification. In-frame beta chains were kept once TCRdb had trimmed the public reads at Q25 with fastp and called clones with MiXCR. Every distinct CDR3 protein forms one entry, paired with its most common genes and DNA. The sample table records around 440,000 distinct CDR3 sequences; under 12% of these occur just once. Together, the top ten hold 2% to 2.5% of the sample. The chain was built from TRBV20-1 and TRBJ2-3, with TRBD2 matching 11 junction bases. This clonotype originated in a child aged 2-15 years with inherited bone marrow failure, due to receive a stem cell transplant. The source was PBMCs, collected before TCRalphabeta/CD19-depleted stem cell transplant. The sequence in DNA is TGCAGTGCTAGAGGAACTAGCGGGGGATCCACAGATACGCAGTATTTT. This translates into CSARGTSGGSTDTQYF.